One sample yielded the 30 T cell receptor beta chains listed below, sequenced in a study of blood T cells in healthy people across ages. Primers used in a second PCR of about 7 to 11 cycles were a sample-barcoded 5' primer and a J-beta primer mix. TCRdb redid the calling of the 5' RACE reads with MiXCR, one entry per CDR3 protein. Among roughly 1.5 million distinct CDR3 sequences listed, roughly 43% were seen once. Input material: blood. The receptor set was obtained from a woman aged 18-29 years in good health.

This clonotype was observed a few times. J is TRBJ2-7 and V is TRBV28, with TRBD2 identical over 7 bases. This CDR3 region has 18 residues. Germline values: CDR1 MDHEN, CDR2 SYDVKM. V was clipped by 3 bases and J by 1 base; unmatched bases: 15. The CDR3 is CASSFKLHPGLTSYEQYF. The CDR3 DNA follows: TGTGCCAGCAGTTTCAAATTACATCCGGGACTAACGTCCTACGAGCAGTACTTC.

There are a few counts of this clonotype. The chain employs TRBV6-2 or TRBV6-3 and TRBJ2-1; 11 positions agree with TRBD2. Trimming cost V 0 bases and J 4 bases; bases outside gene matches: 5. The CDR3 sequence is 17 residues long. In germline, CDR1 is MNHEY, CDR2 SVGEGT. CDR3 in amino acids: CASSYSLLAGGYNEQFF. The CDR3 DNA reads as TGTGCCAGCAGTTACTCCCTCCTAGCGGGGGGATACAATGAGCAGTTCTTC.

This clonotype showed up many times. The chain is built from TRBV29-1 and TRBJ2-5; possibly TRBD2 for D (6 bases). The CDR3 has 13 amino acids. With 6 bases removed from V and 5 bases from J, the gap between germline ends came to 16 bases. CDR1 is SQVTM and CDR2 is ANQGSEA in the germline V gene. CDR3 sequence (DNA): TGCAGCGTCTCGGGACGGGGGATGGAGACCCAGTACTTC. It encodes CSVSGRGMETQYF. The full variable domain, rest sourced from reference TRBV29-1 and TRBJ2-5, is SAVISQKPSRDICQRGTSLTIQCQVDSQVTMMFWYRQQPGQSLTLIATANQGSEATYESGFVIDKFPISRPNLTFSTLTVSNMSPEDSSIYLCSVSGRGMETQYFGPGTRLLVL.

This clonotype was picked up a small number of times. V usage is TRBV20-1 and J usage is TRBJ2-3; either TRBD1 or TRBD2 may supply D (5 bases each). CDR3 size: 13 residues. Trimming took 2 bases from V and 6 from J, leaving 12 bases between them. Germline V gene lookup returns CDR1 DFQATT and CDR2 SNEGSKA (reference sequence). The CDR3 DNA sequence: TGCAGTGCTAGACAGGGAGCCCGCGATACGCAGTATTTT. Its translation is CSARQGARDTQYF.

The chain links TRBV20-1 to TRBJ2-2, with 9 bases identical to TRBD1. The J segment lost 6 bases and the V segment lost 6 bases, leaving 5 bases of the junction unmatched. This CDR3 is 13 amino acids long. Germline CDR1 DFQATT, CDR2 SNEGSKA (reference sequence). The CDR3 region is CSARDRVSGELFF. The CDR3 DNA follows: TGCAGTGCAAGGGACAGGGTGTCCGGGGAGCTGTTTTTT.

V and J are TRBV9 and TRBJ2-7; possible D gene TRBD1, 5 bases. The V gene lost 4 bases and the J gene lost 0 bases, with 14 bases spanning the gap. CDR3 length: 15 residues. The V gene's germline CDR1 is SGDLS and CDR2 YYNGEE. The CDR3 spells CASSPYRTSSYEQYF. DNA of the CDR3: TGTGCCAGCAGCCCTTACAGGACGAGCTCCTACGAGCAGTACTTC.

V and J are TRBV5-1 and TRBJ2-1; 8 positions agree with TRBD1. The CDR3 extends over 16 amino acids. J lost 12 bases, V lost 0 bases, and 14 bases had no gene match. Germline V gene lookup returns CDR1 SGHRS and CDR2 YFSETQ. The CDR3 DNA sequence: TGCGCCAGCAGCTTGGACCCGACAGGGGTTATTTATGGGCAGTTCTTC. Translation: CASSLDPTGVIYGQFF.

The chain couples TRBV20-1 to TRBJ2-3; possibly TRBD1 for D (6 bases). Germline CDR1 DFQATT, CDR2 SNEGSKA (reference sequence). The CDR3 is 14 residues long. With 6 bases removed from V and 4 bases from J, the gap between germline ends came to 17 bases. CDR3 protein: CSAASAGVADTQYF. CDR3 in DNA: TGCAGTGCAGCTAGTGCAGGGGTTGCAGATACGCAGTATTTT.

This chain connects TRBV7-2 to TRBJ1-2; D call uncertain. The CDR3 sequence is 16 residues long. The V and J ends lost 2 bases and 7 bases respectively, with 20 bases between them. Per the germline V gene, CDR1 is SGHTA and CDR2 is FQGNSA. CDR3 sequence reads: CASSLMWSQSERGYTF. The CDR3 nucleotides read TGTGCCAGCAGCTTAATGTGGTCACAGAGCGAGCGTGGCTACACCTTC. The variable domain in full, completed from reference TRBV7-2 and TRBJ1-2, reads GAGVSQSPSNKVTEKGKDVELRCDPISGHTALYWYRQSLGQGLEFLIYFQGNSAPDKSGLPSDRFSAERTGGSVSTLTIQRTQQEDSAVYLCASSLMWSQSERGYTFGSGTRLTVV.

The chain joins TRBV13 to TRBJ1-4, with D perhaps TRBD1 (5 bases). Germline CDR1 PRHDT, CDR2 FYEKMQ (reference sequence). Between the trimmed V and J ends, which lost 4 bases and 7 bases, there was a span of 13 bases. This CDR3 has 14 amino acids. In nucleotides, the CDR3 is TGTGCCAGCAGCTGGGGGACTATGGGTGAAAAACTGTTTTTT. It translates to CASSWGTMGEKLFF.

The V and J genes are TRBV4-1 and TRBJ2-3; D call uncertain. Trimming removed 0 bases from V and 6 bases from J, with 22 bases in between. Per the germline V gene, CDR1 is MGHRA and CDR2 is YSYEKL. This CDR3 has 18 residues. The DNA of the CDR3 is TGCGCCAGCAGCCAAGAGGGTGCACTTCTAGGCTCTGGGGATACGCAGTATTTT. Translation gives CASSQEGALLGSGDTQYF.

In the case of this clonotype: At one of its ends the junction is not consistent with the germline gene, which may arise from a read error. The chain couples TRBV20-1 to TRBJ2-7; D possibly corresponds to TRBD1 (5 bases). This CDR3 spans 12 amino acids. CDR1 is DFQATT and CDR2 is SNEGSKA in the germline V gene (reference sequence). DNA of the CDR3: TGCAGTGCTAGAGGACAGACCTACGGGCAGTACTTC. Its protein product is CSARGQTYGQYF.

This clonotype was seen a handful of times. The chain recombines TRBV7-9 with TRBJ2-7; 7 bases line up with TRBD2. J lost 2 bases, V lost 5 bases, and 0 bases had no gene match. CDR3 length: 12 amino acids. Germline-derived CDR1 and CDR2 are SEHNR and FQNEAQ (reference sequence). The CDR3 is CASSGLAYEQYF. In DNA, the CDR3 is TGTGCCAGCAGCGGACTAGCCTACGAGCAGTACTTC.

This sequence joins TRBV27 and TRBJ1-5; the match to TRBD1 covers 7 bases. V shed 8 bases and J 3 bases; nucleotides not matched to a gene: 7. The germline CDR1 and CDR2 sequences are MNHEY and SMNVEV (reference sequence). The CDR3 is 14 amino acids. The CDR3 loop is CASQRQGYNQPQHF. CDR3 nucleotide sequence: TGTGCCAGCCAGAGACAGGGCTACAATCAGCCCCAGCATTTT.

The chain joins TRBV12-3 or TRBV12-4 to TRBJ2-1; 11 nucleotides match TRBD2. The CDR3 covers 14 residues. V dropped 3 bases and J dropped 9; count of bases not matched to a gene: 4. In DNA, the CDR3 is TGTGCCAGCAGTTTTAGCGGGGGGGCGGGTGAGCAGTTCTTC. Its translation: CASSFSGGAGEQFF.

The V call is TRBV7-9, the J call TRBJ1-2, with 7 bases aligning to TRBD1. Germline CDR1 and CDR2: SEHNR and FQNEAQ (reference sequence). This CDR3 contains 15 residues. The V gene end was trimmed by 4 bases and the J gene end by 4 bases; junction bases not matched to a gene: 9. The CDR3 loop reads CASSSLTGFIYGYTF. The CDR3 DNA follows: TGTGCCAGCAGCTCTTTGACAGGGTTTATCTATGGCTACACCTTC.

CDR3 bases: TGCGCCAGCAGCGGTCAGGGATATAATGAAAAACTGTTTTTT. Protein: CASSGQGYNEKLFF. The chain uses TRBV4-1 and TRBJ1-4; a weak D match, TRBD1 (5 bases). This CDR3 contains 14 residues. Germline CDR1 is MGHRA and CDR2 is YSYEKL. Between the trimmed V and J ends, which lost 5 bases and 4 bases, there was a span of 11 bases.

The chain carries TRBV7-9 and TRBJ2-7; D call uncertain. Germline values: CDR1 SEHNR, CDR2 FQNEAQ (reference sequence). CDR3 length: 12 residues. Trimming pared 5 bases from V and 6 bases from J, leaving 11 bases between. This chain's CDR3 is CASSVLRGEQYF. As DNA, the CDR3 is TGTGCCAGCAGCGTTCTACGTGGCGAGCAGTACTTC.

The table lists this clonotype with a few counts. The chain recombines TRBV7-2 with TRBJ1-1; D remains unclear. Germline V gene sequence: CDR1 SGHTA, CDR2 FQGNSA. Trimming took off 7 bases at V and 0 bases at J, with 15 bases between the two ends. This CDR3 is 15 amino acids long. The CDR3 region has the DNA TGTGCCAGCACCCTTAGGAGGGCTCTGAACACTGAAGCTTTCTTT. The encoded protein is CASTLRRALNTEAFF.

This clonotype was observed a handful of times. The chain joins TRBV12-3 or TRBV12-4 to TRBJ1-1; D remains ambiguous. This CDR3 is built from 14 residues. The V end was cut by 3 bases, the J end by 4 bases, with 12 bases between. In nucleotides, the CDR3 is TGTGCCAGCAGTTTTGCGGGCCTAGGCACTGAAGCTTTCTTT. Translating it yields CASSFAGLGTEAFF.

The chain combines TRBV20-1 with TRBJ2-5, with D possibly being TRBD2 (5 bases). The DNA end lines up better with TRBJ2-7; the J call may be wrong. The CDR3 is 12 residues long. Per germline, CDR1 DFQATT and CDR2 SNEGSKA (reference sequence). The CDR3 DNA is TGCAGTGCTAGAGCTGCGGAGGACGAGCAGTACTTC. This gives the protein CSARAAEDEQYF.

This clonotype was counted a single time. The CDR3 here is CASSQEVTDYHNEQYF. The CDR3 DNA follows: TGTGCCAGCAGCCAAGAGGTTACGGACTACCACAATGAGCAGTACTTC. V and J are TRBV3-1 and TRBJ2-5; the D gene is possibly TRBD2 (6 bases). Per germline, CDR1 LGHDT and CDR2 YNNKEL (reference sequence). V was clipped by 0 bases and J by 11 bases, with 22 bases between them. This CDR3 contains 16 residues.

This clonotype occurred a few times. The chain uses TRBV27 and TRBJ2-3, with D perhaps TRBD1 (5 bases). Trimming removed 6 bases at V and 0 bases at J, with 16 bases between. CDR1 is MNHEY, CDR2 SMNVEV, per germline (reference sequence). This CDR3 contains 16 residues. The CDR3 DNA reads TGTGCCAGCAGAGACCTAATAGGGGCGAGCACAGATACGCAGTATTTT. Translated, it gives CASRDLIGASTDTQYF.

This clonotype was counted between two and nine times. The rearrangement uses TRBV5-1 and TRBJ2-3, with 10 nucleotides matching TRBD2. V trimming: 5 bases; J trimming: 2 bases; junction bases outside the gene matches: 8. CDR3 length: 16 residues. Germline V lookup: CDR1 SGHRS, CDR2 YFSETQ. The DNA for the CDR3 is TGCGCCAGCAGAGTGGGGCTAGCGGGGGACACAGATACGCAGTATTTT. This translates into CASRVGLAGDTDTQYF. The entire variable domain, with the rest obtained from reference TRBV5-1 and TRBJ2-3, is as follows: KAGVTQTPRYLIKTRGQQVTLSCSPISGHRSVSWYQQTPGQGLQFLFEYFSETQRNKGNFPGRFSGRQFSNSRSEMNVSTLELGDSALYLCASRVGLAGDTDTQYFGPGTRLTVL.

V is TRBV3-1 and J is TRBJ1-2, with TRBD1 identical over 9 bases. The CDR3 loop spans 16 amino acids. The J segment lost 7 bases and the V segment lost 1 base, leaving 10 bases of the junction unmatched. The germline gives CDR1 LGHDT, CDR2 YNNKEL (reference sequence). This CDR3 is CASSQARDRVEVGYTF. DNA of the CDR3: TGTGCCAGCAGCCAAGCGAGGGACAGGGTTGAGGTTGGCTACACCTTC.

This rearrangement joins TRBV29-1 to TRBJ1-5, with D perhaps matching TRBD1 (5 bases). Per the germline V gene, CDR1 is SQVTM and CDR2 is ANQGSEA. CDR3 length equals 14 residues. Between the trimmed V and J ends, which lost 1 base and 7 bases, there was a span of 14 bases. The CDR3 sequence is CSVEGGGSGQPQHF. The CDR3 coding sequence is TGCAGCGTTGAAGGTGGGGGGTCAGGACAGCCCCAGCATTTT.

This rearrangement joins TRBV4-3 to TRBJ2-7; 14 nucleotides match TRBD2. This CDR3 is 16 amino acids long. After removal of 4 bases from V and 7 bases from J, the junction contained 9 bases not matched to a gene. From germline, CDR1 is LGHNA and CDR2 YSLEER. The CDR3 coding sequence is TGCGCCAGCAGCCGGACTAGCGGGGGGTACCCAGATGAGCAGTACTTC. Its translation: CASSRTSGGYPDEQYF.

As concerns this clonotype: At one end, the junction sequence differs from germline, possibly due to a read error. The chain joins TRBV7-9 to TRBJ2-5; maybe TRBD1 (6 bases). Germline loops: CDR1 SEHNR, CDR2 FQNEAQ (reference sequence). There are 13 residues in the CDR3. The CDR3 loop is CTSIRQAQETQYF. The CDR3 nucleotides read TGTACCAGCATCCGACAGGCCCAAGAGACCCAGTACTTC.

The count of this clonotype is one. A read error may explain this, as a much larger clone is one base away. This chain links TRBV25-1 with TRBJ2-1, with a possible D match to TRBD2 (6 bases). The DNA end lines up better with TRBJ2-7; the J call may be wrong. This CDR3 is 12 amino acids long. Looked up from germline, CDR1 is MGHDK and CDR2 is SYGVNS. The CDR3 protein is CASRSPDYEQYF. The CDR3 DNA reads TGTGCCAGCAGGAGCCCGGACTATGAGCAGTACTTC.

The gene calls are TRBV7-3 and TRBJ2-3, with unresolved D. V was trimmed by 5 bases and J by 2 bases, leaving 8 bases between them. This CDR3 spans 13 amino acids. Germline V gene lookup returns CDR1 SGHTA and CDR2 FQGTGA. The CDR3 sequence is CASSPQYTDTQYF. The DNA for the CDR3 is TGTGCCAGCAGCCCGCAATACACAGATACGCAGTATTTT.